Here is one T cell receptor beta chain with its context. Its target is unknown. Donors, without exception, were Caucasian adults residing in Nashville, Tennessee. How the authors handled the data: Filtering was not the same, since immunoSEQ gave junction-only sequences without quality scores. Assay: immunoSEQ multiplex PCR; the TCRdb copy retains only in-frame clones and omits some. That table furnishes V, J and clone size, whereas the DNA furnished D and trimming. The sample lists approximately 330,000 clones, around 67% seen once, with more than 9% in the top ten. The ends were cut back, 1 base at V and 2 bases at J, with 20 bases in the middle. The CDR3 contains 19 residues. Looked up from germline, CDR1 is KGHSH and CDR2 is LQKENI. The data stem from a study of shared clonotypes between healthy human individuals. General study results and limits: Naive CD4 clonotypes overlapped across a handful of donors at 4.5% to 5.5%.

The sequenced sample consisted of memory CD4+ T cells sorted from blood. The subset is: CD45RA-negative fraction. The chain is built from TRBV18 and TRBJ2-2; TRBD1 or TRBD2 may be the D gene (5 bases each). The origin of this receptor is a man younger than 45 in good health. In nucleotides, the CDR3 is TGTGCCAGCTCACCACGCATGCTAACCGGGACGGATAACACCGGGGAGCTGTTTTTT. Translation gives CASSPRMLTGTDNTGELFF.